Following are 7 T cell receptor beta chains from one sample sequenced in a study of patients and donors after allogeneic stem cell transplantation (TCRdb year 2020). Receptor libraries were prepared by RT-PCR. Data came from a NextSeq 550. TCRdb applied fastp at Q25 and MiXCR to the public reads, then kept only in-frame beta chains. Rows merge per CDR3 protein into single entries with the most common DNA and genes. The sample includes roughly 940,000 distinct CDR3 sequences, with roughly 18% observed a single time. Together, the top ten hold 6% of the sample. The sample comprised blood, either unsorted or a sorted T cell fraction (not recorded which). The receptors shown here come from a human donor who was either an allogeneic HSCT recipient or a stem cell or donor lymphocyte infusion donor (not recorded which). It is not recorded whose cells these are; they may come from a transplant donor.

The chain combines TRBV20-1 with TRBJ2-5, with TRBD1 identical over 10 bases. The CDR3 totals 16 residues. V lost 4 bases, J lost 4 bases, and 12 bases stayed unmatched. Germline-derived CDR1 and CDR2 are DFQATT and SNEGSKA (reference sequence). CDR3 amino acids: CSAIRDRGGLGETQYF. The CDR3 DNA sequence: TGCAGTGCTATTCGGGACAGGGGAGGCTTGGGAGAGACCCAGTACTTC.

There are a few counts of this clonotype. V is TRBV5-6 and J is TRBJ1-3; D uncertain. Germline CDR1 and CDR2: SGHDT and YYEEEE. Trimming removed 7 bases from V and 1 base from J, with 12 bases in between. CDR3 length equals 14 residues. In DNA form, the CDR3 reads TGTGCCAGCGGGGATACTGGGTCTGGAAACACCATATATTTT. Its protein is CASGDTGSGNTIYF.

The J gene is TRBJ2-3, the V gene TRBV9, with 10 bases identical to TRBD2. CDR3 length: 16 residues. The V gene end was trimmed by 2 bases and the J gene end by 3 bases; junction bases not matched to a gene: 6. In germline, CDR1 is SGDLS, CDR2 YYNGEE. CDR3 DNA: TGTGCCAGCAGCGTCGCGACTAGCGGGTTTACAGATACGCAGTATTTT. It encodes CASSVATSGFTDTQYF.

The J gene is TRBJ2-5, the V gene TRBV5-1; 8 bases map to TRBD2. Germline trimming cut 5 bases from V and 1 base from J; bases unmatched to any gene: 7. Germline V gene lookup returns CDR1 SGHRS and CDR2 YFSETQ. This CDR3 has 15 amino acids. The CDR3, as DNA: TGCGCCAGCAGACCCAGCGGGGGAACCCAAGAGACCCAGTACTTC. Its translation is CASRPSGGTQETQYF.

This chain joins TRBV15 and TRBJ2-3; 9 nucleotides align to TRBD2. The CDR3 is made up of 16 amino acids. V lost 0 bases, J lost 5 bases, and 6 bases stayed unmatched. The V gene's germline CDR1 is LNHNV and CDR2 YYDKDF (reference sequence). This CDR3 is CATSRDLERGEDTQYF. The DNA of the CDR3 is TGTGCCACCAGCAGAGATCTCGAGCGGGGGGAAGATACGCAGTATTTT.

This clonotype was observed a few times. DNA for the CDR3: TGTGCCAGCAGACTAGGGGGTGGGGTCGCAGATACGCAGTATTTT. The encoded protein is CASRLGGGVADTQYF. The chain is built from TRBV7-2 and TRBJ2-3; the D gene is possibly TRBD1 (6 bases). This CDR3 region has 15 residues. V was cut by 6 bases and J by 4 bases, with 17 bases left in between. CDR1 SGHTA and CDR2 FQGNSA come from the germline V gene.

In its sample, this clonotype was seen a few times. The V and J genes are TRBV6-5 and TRBJ1-2, with TRBD1 as a possible D gene (5 bases). This CDR3 contains 15 residues. CDR1 MNHEY and CDR2 SVGAGI come from the germline V gene. The V end was cut by 0 bases, the J end by 6 bases, with 14 bases between. This CDR3 reads CASSYSQGRVDGYTF. For the CDR3, the DNA is TGTGCCAGCAGTTACTCGCAGGGAAGGGTGGATGGCTACACCTTC.